Below, 9 T cell receptor beta chains from the same sample are listed, as sequenced in a study of cytomegalovirus exposure and HLA in healthy donors. Primers included in the PCR were 60 Vbeta and 13 Jbeta primers. Method: immunoSEQ multiplex PCR; TCRdb's copy keeps in-frame clones and lacks some. Here the sample spans about 210,000 clones, around four fifths being singletons. Sequencing used PBMCs. The receptors here all came from a woman in her forties or fifties in good health and CMV-seropositive.

The V gene is TRBV19, the J gene TRBJ2-3; 12 bases match TRBD2. From germline, CDR1 is LNHDA and CDR2 SQIVND (reference sequence). The CDR3 covers 17 residues. V dropped 3 bases and J dropped 3; count of bases not matched to a gene: 7. CDR3 loop: CASSISLAGGSTDTQYF. CDR3 nucleotides: TGTGCCAGTAGTATTTCACTAGCGGGGGGTAGTACAGATACGCAGTATTTT. The entire variable domain, with the rest obtained from reference TRBV19 and TRBJ2-3, is as follows: DGGITQSPKYLFRKEGQNVTLSCEQNLNHDAMYWYRQDPGQGLRLIYYSQIVNDFQKGDIAEGYSVSREKKESFPLTVTSAQKNPTAFYLCASSISLAGGSTDTQYFGPGTRLTVL.

The chain links TRBV27 to TRBJ1-1, with 11 nucleotides matching TRBD1. From germline, CDR1 is MNHEY and CDR2 SMNVEV (reference sequence). The junction had 6 bases not matched to a gene; V was cut back by 8 bases and J by 4 bases. This CDR3 has 14 residues. CDR3 DNA sequence: TGTGCCAGCCAGAGGACAGGGGGCCGCACTGAAGCTTTCTTT. Translated: CASQRTGGRTEAFF.

The J gene is TRBJ2-1, the V gene TRBV7-3, with 7 bases that match TRBD2. After removal of 6 bases from V and 6 bases from J, the junction contained 11 bases not matched to a gene. The CDR3 has 15 amino acids. Germline CDR1 and CDR2: SGHTA and FQGTGA. The CDR3 DNA is TGTGCCAGCAGACTCGGGGGGACCCCACCCAATGAGCAGTTCTTC. The encoded protein is CASRLGGTPPNEQFF.

The chain recombines TRBV7-9 with TRBJ1-5, with D perhaps matching TRBD1 (6 bases). The CDR3 is 14 residues long. The V gene lost 5 bases and the J gene lost 5 bases, with 13 bases spanning the gap. Germline values: CDR1 SEHNR, CDR2 FQNEAQ (reference sequence). Written as DNA, the CDR3 is TGTGCCAGCAGCCCAGGGTACAGGGATCAGCCCCAGCATTTT. It codes for CASSPGYRDQPQHF.

A note on this clone: Additional DNA sequences in this sample encode the identical CDR3. This sequence joins TRBV13 and TRBJ2-7; 9 bases align to TRBD2. Germline CDR1 reads PRHDT; CDR2 reads FYEKMQ (reference sequence). The CDR3 loop spans 16 amino acids. The V segment lost 9 bases and the J segment 3 bases; nucleotides outside the gene matches: 15. The CDR3 loop reads CASTPGLAIGSYEQYF. The CDR3 DNA follows: TGTGCCAGTACCCCGGGACTAGCAATCGGGAGCTACGAGCAGTACTTC.

The V call is TRBV11-3, the J call TRBJ2-1; 7 bases map to TRBD2. Losses at the gene ends were 0 bases for V and 6 bases for J; bases not matched to a gene: 11. Germline V CDR1 and CDR2: SGHNT, YENEEA. This CDR3 has 17 residues. CDR3 coding DNA: TGTGCCAGCAGCTTAGAACACAGCGGGGCTAAGATCAATGAGCAGTTCTTC. Translating it yields CASSLEHSGAKINEQFF.

The CDR3 sequence: CSVEDRQGVMNTEAFF. The CDR3 region has the DNA TGCAGCGTTGAAGATCGGCAGGGGGTCATGAACACTGAAGCTTTCTTT. This chain uses TRBV29-1 with TRBJ1-1; 7 nucleotides line up with TRBD1. The CDR3 runs 16 residues. V lost 0 bases to trimming and J lost 0 bases; unmatched junction nucleotides: 7. Germline V gene sequence: CDR1 SQVTM, CDR2 ANQGSEA.

The gene calls are TRBV7-2 and TRBJ2-1; 9 positions agree with TRBD1. V lost 4 bases, J lost 7 bases, and 11 bases stayed unmatched. The germline V gene encodes CDR1 SGHTA and CDR2 FQGNSA. CDR3 size: 16 residues. CDR3 loop: CASSSSGTGPKNEQFF. Here the CDR3 DNA reads TGTGCCAGCAGCTCCTCGGGGACAGGGCCTAAAAATGAGCAGTTCTTC. Supplemented by reference TRBV7-2 and TRBJ2-1, the full variable domain reads GAGVSQSPSNKVTEKGKDVELRCDPISGHTALYWYRQSLGQGLEFLIYFQGNSAPDKSGLPSDRFSAERTGGSVSTLTIQRTQQEDSAVYLCASSSSGTGPKNEQFFGPGTRLTVL.

The V and J genes are TRBV11-3 and TRBJ1-3; the D is unclear. The CDR3 extends over 13 amino acids. The germline CDR1 and CDR2 sequences are SGHNT and YENEEA. Trimming removed 5 bases from V and 4 bases from J, with 9 bases in between. The CDR3 loop reads CASSEGTGNTIYF. In nucleotides, the CDR3 is TGTGCCAGCAGCGAGGGTACAGGAAACACCATATATTTT.